The text below deals with one T cell receptor beta chain. Its antigen is unknown. These data come from a study of CD8+ T cells in alopecia areata. Across the study: Among treated patients, oral tofacitinib was administered at 5 to 10 mg twice daily. Tofacitinib was given for 6 to 18 months, then stopped for 6 months. Study-wide points: TCR sharing was clearer in mice than between patients, perhaps partly owing to patient HLA diversity.

The CDR3 totals 15 residues. Trimming shortened V by 7 bases and J by 2 bases, and 17 bases separated the two germline ends. The germline V gene encodes CDR1 SNHLY and CDR2 FYNNEI. RNA was extracted and reverse transcribed into cDNA as the sequencing template. Clones were read by immunoSEQ multiplex PCR, and TCRdb kept only the in-frame ones, dropping some. The sample includes 110,000 to 150,000 clones, 86% seen only once; the top ten take around 14%. Treatment specified: oral pan-JAK inhibitor, 5-10 mg twice daily. Samples from alopecia areata patients were lesional scalp punch biopsies and peripheral blood.

V and J are TRBV2 and TRBJ2-5; D might be TRBD1 or TRBD2, each matching 6 bases. The source was CD8+ T cells sorted from blood, collected at week 4, from a patient treated with tofacitinib. The TCR comes from a human donor with alopecia areata. CDR3 protein: CASTVGGGGQETQYF. CDR3 nucleotides: TGTGCCAGCACGGTCGGGGGCGGAGGGCAAGAGACCCAGTACTTC. The whole variable domain, filled in from reference TRBV2 and TRBJ2-5, reads EPEVTQTPSHQVTQMGQEVILRCVPISNHLYFYWYRQILGQKVEFLVSFYNNEISEKSEIFDDQFSVERPDGSNFTLKIRSTKLEDSAMYFCASTVGGGGQETQYFGPGTRLLVL.